This record looks at one T cell receptor beta chain sequence and its context. Per the original methods: Quantification of nucleated cells was approximated via reference gene primer amplification. The table came from immunoSEQ multiplex PCR; TCRdb's copy has only in-frame clones and leaves some out. The DNA gave D and trimming, while V, J and clone size come from that table. The sample has 95,000 or so clones, roughly four fifths seen once. The data were taken from a study of blood T cell repertoires in COVID-19. Trimming shortened V by 1 base and J by 5 bases, and 12 bases separated the two germline ends. Per the germline V gene, CDR1 is SGHAT and CDR2 is FQNNGV. The CDR3 covers 15 residues.

The receptor was derived from a human donor in a cohort sampled during active COVID-19. Input material: peripheral blood. This chain connects TRBV11-2 to TRBJ2-1; a weak D match, TRBD1 (6 bases). The CDR3 DNA sequence: TGTGCCAGCAGCTTAGTGCAGGGGCCGGACAATGAGCAGTTCTTC. Its translation: CASSLVQGPDNEQFF.